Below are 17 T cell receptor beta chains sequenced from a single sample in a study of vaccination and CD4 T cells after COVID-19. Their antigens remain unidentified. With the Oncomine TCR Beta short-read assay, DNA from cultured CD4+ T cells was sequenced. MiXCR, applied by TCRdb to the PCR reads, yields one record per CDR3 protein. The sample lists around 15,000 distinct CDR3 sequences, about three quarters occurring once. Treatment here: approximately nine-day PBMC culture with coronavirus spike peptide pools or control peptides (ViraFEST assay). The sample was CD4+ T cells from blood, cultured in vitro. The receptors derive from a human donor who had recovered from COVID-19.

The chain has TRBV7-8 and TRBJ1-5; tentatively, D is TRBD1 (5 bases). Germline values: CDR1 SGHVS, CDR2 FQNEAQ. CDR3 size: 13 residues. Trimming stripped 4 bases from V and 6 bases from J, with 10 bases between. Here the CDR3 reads CASSSQGGQPQHF. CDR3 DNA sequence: TGTGCCAGCAGCTCGCAGGGCGGTCAGCCCCAGCATTTT.

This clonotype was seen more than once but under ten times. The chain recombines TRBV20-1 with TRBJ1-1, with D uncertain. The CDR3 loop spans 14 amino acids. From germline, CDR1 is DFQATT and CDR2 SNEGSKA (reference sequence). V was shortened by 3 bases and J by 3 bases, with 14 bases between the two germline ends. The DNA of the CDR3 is TGCAGTGCTAGGAGTCGGCCTTTGGACACTGAAGCTTTCTTT. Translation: CSARSRPLDTEAFF.

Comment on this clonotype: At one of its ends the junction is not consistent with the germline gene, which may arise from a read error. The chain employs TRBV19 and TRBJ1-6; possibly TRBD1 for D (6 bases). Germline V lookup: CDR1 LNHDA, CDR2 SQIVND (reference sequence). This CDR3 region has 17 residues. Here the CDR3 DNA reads TGTGCCAGTAGCCGTATCGACAGGCGCTCCTCTAATTCACCCCTCCACTTT. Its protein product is CASSRIDRRSSNSPLHF.

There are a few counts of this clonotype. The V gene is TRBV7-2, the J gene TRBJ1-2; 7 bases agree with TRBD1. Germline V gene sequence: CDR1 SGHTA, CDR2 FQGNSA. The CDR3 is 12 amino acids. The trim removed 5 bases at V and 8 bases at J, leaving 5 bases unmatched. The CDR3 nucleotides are TGTGCCAGCAGCACAGGGGTATGGGGCTACACCTTC. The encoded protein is CASSTGVWGYTF.

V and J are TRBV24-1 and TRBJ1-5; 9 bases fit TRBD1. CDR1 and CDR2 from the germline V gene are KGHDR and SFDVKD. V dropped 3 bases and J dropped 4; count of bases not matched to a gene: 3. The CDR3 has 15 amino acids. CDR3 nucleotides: TGTGCCACCAGTGATGCCGGGACAGGGAATCAGCCCCAGCATTTT. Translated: CATSDAGTGNQPQHF.

The CDR3 DNA sequence: TGCGCCAGCAGCCACCTCGGACGTCCCGGGAACACCATATATTTT. It yields the protein CASSHLGRPGNTIYF. The J gene is TRBJ1-3, the V gene TRBV4-1; D is unresolved. Trimming removed 3 bases from V and 7 bases from J, with 16 bases in between. The CDR3 is made up of 15 amino acids. From germline, CDR1 is MGHRA and CDR2 YSYEKL.

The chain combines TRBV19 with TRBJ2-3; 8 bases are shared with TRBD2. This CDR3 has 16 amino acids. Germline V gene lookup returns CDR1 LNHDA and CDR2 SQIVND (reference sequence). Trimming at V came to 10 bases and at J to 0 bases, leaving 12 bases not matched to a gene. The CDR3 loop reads CATKWPGGASTDTQYF. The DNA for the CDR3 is TGTGCCACCAAGTGGCCCGGGGGGGCTAGCACAGATACGCAGTATTTT.

This chain's CDR3 is CASSRGTTEAFF. The CDR3 region has the DNA TGTGCCAGCAGCCGGGGGACTACTGAAGCTTTCTTT. This chain connects TRBV3-1 to TRBJ1-1; tentatively, D is TRBD1 (5 bases). Germline CDR1 and CDR2: LGHDT and YNNKEL (reference sequence). The CDR3 has 12 amino acids. V dropped 4 bases and J dropped 5 bases, with 8 bases sitting between them.

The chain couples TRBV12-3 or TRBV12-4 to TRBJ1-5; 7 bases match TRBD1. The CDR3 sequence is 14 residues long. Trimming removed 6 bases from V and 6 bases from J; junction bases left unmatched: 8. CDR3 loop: CASRGGQRLQPQHF. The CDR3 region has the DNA TGTGCCAGCAGAGGGGGACAGAGACTTCAGCCCCAGCATTTT.

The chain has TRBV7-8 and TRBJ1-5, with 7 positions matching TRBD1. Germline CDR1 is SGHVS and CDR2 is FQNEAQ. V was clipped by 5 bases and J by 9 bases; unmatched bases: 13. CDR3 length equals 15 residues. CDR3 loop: CASSDRQGPRRPQHF. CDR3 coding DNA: TGTGCCAGCAGCGATAGACAGGGCCCGCGGAGGCCCCAGCATTTT.

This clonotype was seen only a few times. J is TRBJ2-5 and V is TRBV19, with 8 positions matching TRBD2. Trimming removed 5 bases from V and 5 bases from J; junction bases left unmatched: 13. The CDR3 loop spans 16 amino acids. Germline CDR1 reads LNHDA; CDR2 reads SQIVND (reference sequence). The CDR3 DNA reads TGTGCCAGTAGTTCTCCCCGGGGGGGGAGTCGGGAGACCCAGTACTTC. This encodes CASSSPRGGSRETQYF. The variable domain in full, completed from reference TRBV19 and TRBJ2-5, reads DGGITQSPKYLFRKEGQNVTLSCEQNLNHDAMYWYRQDPGQGLRLIYYSQIVNDFQKGDIAEGYSVSREKKESFPLTVTSAQKNPTAFYLCASSSPRGGSRETQYFGPGTRLLVL.

CDR3 nucleotide sequence: TGTGCCAGCAGCTATGCACTCGGCGGGAATCAGCCCCAGCATTTT. Residues: CASSYALGGNQPQHF. The chain couples TRBV6-2 or TRBV6-3 to TRBJ1-5; D not resolved. The V gene lost 6 bases and the J gene lost 4 bases, with 16 bases spanning the gap. This CDR3 has 15 amino acids. The germline V gene encodes CDR1 MNHEY and CDR2 SVGEGT.

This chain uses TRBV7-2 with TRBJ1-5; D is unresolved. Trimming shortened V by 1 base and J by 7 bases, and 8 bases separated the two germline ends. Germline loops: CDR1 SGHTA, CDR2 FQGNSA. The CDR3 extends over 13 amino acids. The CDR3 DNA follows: TGTGCCAGCAGCTTAGATGGGGTGCAGCCCCAGCATTTT. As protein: CASSLDGVQPQHF.

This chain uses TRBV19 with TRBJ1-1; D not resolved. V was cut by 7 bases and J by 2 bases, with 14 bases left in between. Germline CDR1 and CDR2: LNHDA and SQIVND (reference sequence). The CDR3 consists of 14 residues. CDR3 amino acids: CASTPTALNTEAFF. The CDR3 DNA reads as TGTGCCAGTACCCCTACAGCTCTCAACACTGAAGCTTTCTTT. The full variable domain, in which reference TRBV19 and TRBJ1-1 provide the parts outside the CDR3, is DGGITQSPKYLFRKEGQNVTLSCEQNLNHDAMYWYRQDPGQGLRLIYYSQIVNDFQKGDIAEGYSVSREKKESFPLTVTSAQKNPTAFYLCASTPTALNTEAFFGQGTRLTVV.

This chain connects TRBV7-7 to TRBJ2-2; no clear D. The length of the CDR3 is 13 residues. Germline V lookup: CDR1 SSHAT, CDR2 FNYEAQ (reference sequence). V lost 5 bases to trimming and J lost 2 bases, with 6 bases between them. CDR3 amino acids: CASSPFNTGELFF. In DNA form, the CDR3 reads TGTGCCAGCAGCCCTTTCAACACCGGGGAGCTGTTTTTT.

The CDR3 loop is CASSIGGRERGFYEQYF. CDR3 nucleotide sequence: TGTGCCAGTAGTATAGGCGGCAGGGAAAGAGGATTTTACGAGCAGTACTTC. The chain is built from TRBV19 and TRBJ2-7, with D maybe TRBD1 (5 bases). Trimming removed 1 base at V and 4 bases at J, with 20 bases between. The germline CDR1 and CDR2 sequences are LNHDA and SQIVND (reference sequence). The CDR3 covers 17 residues.

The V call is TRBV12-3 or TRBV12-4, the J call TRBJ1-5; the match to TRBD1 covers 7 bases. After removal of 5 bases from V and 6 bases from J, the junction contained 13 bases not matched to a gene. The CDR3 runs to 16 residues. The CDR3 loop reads CASSPSRRGLGQPQHF. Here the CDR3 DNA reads TGTGCCAGCAGTCCGTCGCGCAGGGGGTTGGGTCAGCCCCAGCATTTT.